The T cell receptor beta chain under discussion was sequenced for a study of blood T cells in healthy people across ages. The use of a sample-barcoded 5' primer and a J-beta primer mix characterized a second PCR of roughly 6 to 11 cycles. TCRdb re-derived calls from the 5' RACE reads in MiXCR, one entry per CDR3 protein. The table includes about 720,000 distinct CDR3 sequences, just under 25% detected once. This clonotype was observed a handful of times. Collection of around 9.3 milliliters of peripheral blood was performed for each donor. Trimming took 4 bases from V and 4 from J; bases not matched to a gene: 6. This CDR3 region has 15 residues. Germline CDR1 is SGHTA and CDR2 is FQGNSA. This sample was shared with a second study, whose subject was T cells of mothers and their children.

Specimen: blood. The chain employs TRBV7-2 and TRBJ2-2; TRBD2 matches 7 bases. This TCR derives from a boy aged 5-17 years in good health. The chain's CDR3 is CASSSSSGGTGELFF. In DNA, the CDR3 is TGTGCCAGCAGCTCTTCTAGCGGCGGCACCGGGGAGCTGTTTTTT.